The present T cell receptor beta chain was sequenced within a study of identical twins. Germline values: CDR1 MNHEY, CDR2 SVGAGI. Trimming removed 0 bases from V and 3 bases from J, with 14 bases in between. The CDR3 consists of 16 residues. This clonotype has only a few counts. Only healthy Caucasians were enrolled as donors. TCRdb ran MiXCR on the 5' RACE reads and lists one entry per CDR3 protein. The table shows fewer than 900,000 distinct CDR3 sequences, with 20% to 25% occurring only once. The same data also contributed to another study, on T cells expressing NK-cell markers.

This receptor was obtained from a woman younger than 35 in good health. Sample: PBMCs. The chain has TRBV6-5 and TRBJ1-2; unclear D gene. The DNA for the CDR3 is TGTGCCAGCAGTTACTCGAGGCGCGGCGGCCACTATGGCTACACCTTC. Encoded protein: CASSYSRRGGHYGYTF.